The T cell receptor beta chain under discussion was sequenced for a study of cytomegalovirus exposure and HLA in healthy donors. This CDR3 is 12 amino acids long. Germline assignment: CDR1 SQVTM and CDR2 ANQGSEA. With 4 bases removed from V and 8 bases from J, the gap between germline ends came to 14 bases. Use of 60 Vbeta and 13 Jbeta primers characterized the PCR. Produced via immunoSEQ multiplex PCR; TCRdb's table is partial and in-frame only. The table lists over 150,000 clones, roughly 80% of them singletons, with roughly 0.38% in the top ten. This chain links TRBV29-1 with TRBJ1-2; D ambiguous. Specimen: PBMCs. This clonotype originated in a boy between 2 and 10 years old in good health and CMV-seronegative. The chain's CDR3 is CSVGSIREGYTF. In DNA, the CDR3 is TGCAGCGTTGGCTCCATTAGGGAGGGCTACACCTTC.